This T cell receptor beta chain was found in a study of long-term antiretroviral therapy in people with HIV. For each donor, at least one pre-ART and at least two post-ART PBMC samples were available. The CDR3 extends over 15 amino acids. The V gene lost 4 bases and the J gene lost 2 bases, with 10 bases spanning the gap. CDR1 and CDR2 (germline): SGDLS, YYNGEE. An immunoSEQ assay, version v3.0, was performed at survey level. The protocol was immunoSEQ multiplex PCR, while the TCRdb copy is restricted to in-frame clones and leaves out a portion. The sample holds 19,000 or so clones, more than 70% seen once.

This receptor was obtained from a woman in her thirties or forties with HIV. This chain links TRBV9 with TRBJ2-6; D may correspond to TRBD1 or TRBD2 (6 bases each). The sample in question was unsorted PBMCs, obtained at the start of antiretroviral therapy, before treatment. Here the CDR3 reads CASSWRGTGANVLTF. CDR3 DNA: TGTGCCAGCAGCTGGAGGGGGACTGGGGCCAACGTCCTGACTTTC.